The T cell receptor beta chain described here comes from a study of shared clonotypes between healthy human individuals. Libraries were prepared by immunoSEQ multiplex PCR; TCRdb keeps only in-frame clonotypes and omits some of them. This sample has approximately 500,000 clones, with approximately 95% found just once. Healthy and HIV-negative, the adult donors had no recent acute infections or vaccinations. Every donor, a Caucasian adult, lived in Nashville, Tennessee. In regard to this clone: Its antigen is not identified.

CDR1 LNHDA and CDR2 SQIVND come from the germline V gene (reference sequence). The CDR3 runs 13 residues. The junction had 7 bases not matched to a gene; V was cut back by 5 bases and J by 8 bases. Study observations and caveats: Estimated richness values were generally larger in naive subsets than in memory subsets. With four donors compared, approximately 5% of naive CD4 clonotypes were shared.

The chain links TRBV19 to TRBJ1-2; 8 bases are a match to TRBD1. Material for sequencing was naive CD4+ T cells sorted from blood. The subset here: CD45RA+ positively selected. This TCR derives from a woman in her 30s in good health. CDR3 DNA: TGTGCCAGTAGTCCGACAGGGGTAGACGGCTACACCTTC. Translated, it gives CASSPTGVDGYTF.